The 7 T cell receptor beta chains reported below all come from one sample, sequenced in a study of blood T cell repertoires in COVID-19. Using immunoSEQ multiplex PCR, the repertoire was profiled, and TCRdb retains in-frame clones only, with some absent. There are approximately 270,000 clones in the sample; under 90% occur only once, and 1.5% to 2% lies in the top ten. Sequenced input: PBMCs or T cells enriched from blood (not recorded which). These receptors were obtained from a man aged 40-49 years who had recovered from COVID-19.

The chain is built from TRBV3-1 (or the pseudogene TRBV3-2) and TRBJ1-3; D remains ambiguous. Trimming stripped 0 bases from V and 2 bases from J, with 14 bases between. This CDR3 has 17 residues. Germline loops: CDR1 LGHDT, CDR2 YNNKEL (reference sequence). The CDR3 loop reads CASSQDVLVWPGNTIYF. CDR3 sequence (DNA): TGTGCCAGCAGCCAAGATGTGCTGGTTTGGCCTGGAAACACCATATATTTT.

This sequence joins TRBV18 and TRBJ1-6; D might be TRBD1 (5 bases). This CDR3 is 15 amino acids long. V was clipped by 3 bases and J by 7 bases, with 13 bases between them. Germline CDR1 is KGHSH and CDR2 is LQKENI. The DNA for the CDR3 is TGTGCCAGCTCACCCTGGAAAGGGGTAAATTCACCCCTCCACTTT. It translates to CASSPWKGVNSPLHF.

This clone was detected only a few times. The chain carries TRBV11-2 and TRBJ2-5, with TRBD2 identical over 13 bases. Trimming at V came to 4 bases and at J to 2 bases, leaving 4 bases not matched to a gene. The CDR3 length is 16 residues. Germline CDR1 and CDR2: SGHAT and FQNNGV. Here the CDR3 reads CASSSGLAGDQETQYF. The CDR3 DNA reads TGTGCCAGCAGCTCCGGACTAGCGGGAGATCAAGAGACCCAGTACTTC.

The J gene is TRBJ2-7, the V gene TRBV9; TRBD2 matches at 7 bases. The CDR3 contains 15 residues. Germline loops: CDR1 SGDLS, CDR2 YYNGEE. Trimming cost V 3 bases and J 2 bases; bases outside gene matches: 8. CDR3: CASSEGGSDAYEQYF. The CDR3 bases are TGTGCCAGCAGCGAGGGAGGGAGCGACGCCTACGAGCAGTACTTC.

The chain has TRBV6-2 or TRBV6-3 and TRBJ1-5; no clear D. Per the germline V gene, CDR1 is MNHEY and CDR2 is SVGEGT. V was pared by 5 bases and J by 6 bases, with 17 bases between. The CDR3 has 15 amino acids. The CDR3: CASSRSSHGSQPQHF. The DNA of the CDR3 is TGTGCCAGCAGTAGGAGCTCCCACGGGAGTCAGCCCCAGCATTTT.

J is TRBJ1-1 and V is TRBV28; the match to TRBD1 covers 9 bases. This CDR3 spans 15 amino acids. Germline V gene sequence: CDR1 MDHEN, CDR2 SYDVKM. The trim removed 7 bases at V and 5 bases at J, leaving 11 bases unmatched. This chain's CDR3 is CASTFPDRGNTEAFF. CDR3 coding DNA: TGTGCCAGCACCTTCCCGGACAGGGGCAATACTGAAGCTTTCTTT.

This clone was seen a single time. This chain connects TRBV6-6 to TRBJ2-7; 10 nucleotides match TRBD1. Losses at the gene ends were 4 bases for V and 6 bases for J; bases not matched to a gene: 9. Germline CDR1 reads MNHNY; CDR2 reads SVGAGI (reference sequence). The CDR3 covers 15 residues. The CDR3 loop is CASSSRDRGVSEQYF. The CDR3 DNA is TGTGCCAGCAGTTCTCGGGACAGGGGCGTGAGCGAGCAGTACTTC.